This is a list of T cell receptor beta chains from one sample in a study of response to subunit inactivated influenza vaccine. A single record per CDR3 protein comes from TCRdb applying MiXCR to the RT-PCR reads. The table has roughly 700,000 distinct CDR3 sequences, roughly 14% seen once. This specimen consisted of PBMCs from blood, obtained 11 to 12 days after vaccination. Receptors were obtained from a man aged 50 or older who received an inactivated influenza vaccine. The CDR3 runs from the conserved cysteine through the conserved F or W.

>TRBJ2-7|TRBV14|15
CASTPGNFHLGEQYF
>TRBJ2-7|TRBV7-9|15
CASSNRDRGPYEQYF
>TRBJ2-3|TRBV6-1|14
CASTKAGAADTQYF
>TRBJ1-1|TRBV6-2/TRBV6-3|13
CASRPQGLGAAFF
>TRBJ1-2|TRBV20-1|11
CSERGIAGYTF
>TRBJ1-4|TRBV23-1|16
CASSQSWGPANEKLFF
>TRBJ1-1|TRBV25-1|14
CASSEYFPGGEAFF
>TRBJ2-6|TRBV19|18
CASMKMTASGKGANVLTF
>TRBJ1-1|TRBV6-2/TRBV6-3|15
CASTRRQGGGTEAFF
>TRBJ2-7|TRBV7-6|14
CASSLEQASYEQYF
>TRBJ2-7|TRBV20-1|13
CSARISGRYEQYF
>TRBJ2-1|TRBV24-1|16
CATSDSQSLSYNEQFF
>TRBJ2-3|TRBV20-1|16
CSAFPQTGGLTDTQYF
>TRBJ2-3|TRBV28|13
CASSRLLGDTQYF
>TRBJ2-7|TRBV2|13
CASGRGRGYEQYF
>TRBJ1-1|TRBV4-1|15
CASSPDRGQNTEAFF
>TRBJ2-7|TRBV20-1|14
CSARDATKGNEQYF
>TRBJ1-1|TRBV27|18
CASSPFRGLLPENTEAFF
>TRBJ2-7|TRBV3-1|15
CASSPNSGGAGEQYF
>TRBJ1-3|TRBV11-2|20
CASSFRREHRYRDWGNTIYF
>TRBJ2-6|TRBV6-2/TRBV6-3|18
CASSYSTVAHSGANVLTF
>TRBJ2-2|TRBV20-1|15
CSANDGTGVTGELFF
>TRBJ2-4|TRBV7-9|16
CASSDRQNLAKNIQYF
>TRBJ2-5|TRBV30|14
CAWSRGGSQETQYF
>TRBJ2-3|TRBV11-2|16
CASSPQGARFTDTQYF
>TRBJ2-1|TRBV3-1|16
CASSQAGLAGGYEQFF
>TRBJ2-5|TRBV20-1|14
CSARDSQGRETQYF
>TRBJ1-1|TRBV7-9|15
CASSLMGRFGTEAFF
>TRBJ2-1|TRBV7-2|17
CASSSPHGPSTYNEQFF
>TRBJ2-1|TRBV12-3/TRBV12-4|15
CASSPQREAYNEQFF
>TRBJ2-5|TRBV4-2|14
CASSQDLVGKTQYF
>TRBJ2-7|TRBV29-1|13
CSVRLAGAREQYF
>TRBJ2-5|TRBV4-2|14
CASSQDLARETQYF
>TRBJ2-5|TRBV15|17
CATSRDRGPKAGETQYF
>TRBJ1-2|TRBV29-1|12
CSVEQGARGYTF
>TRBJ2-1|TRBV29-1|12
CSVAGDYNEQFF
>TRBJ2-3|TRBV12-3/TRBV12-4|14
CASSFGVVTDTQYF
>TRBJ2-1|TRBV18|14
CASSSQTGLNEQFF
>TRBJ1-1|TRBV12-3/TRBV12-4|14
CASSLGTGATEAFF
>TRBJ2-7|TRBV4-1|18
CASSLTAGAFIGSYEQYF
>TRBJ1-3|TRBV5-5|14
CASSLGLSGNTIYF
>TRBJ1-5|TRBV7-2|15
CASSPRQGANQPQHF
>TRBJ2-3|TRBV7-2|14
CASSLKQSTDTQYF
>TRBJ2-1|TRBV11-3|17
CASSLTFAGGGYNEQFF
>TRBJ2-5|TRBV5-1|14
CASSSGTQKGILQF